This T cell receptor beta chain stems from a study of regulatory T cells in long-lasting Graves disease. In building TCR beta libraries, iRepertoire HTBI primers were used together with Arm-PCR of CDR3 regions. TCRdb reprocessed the multiplex PCR reads with MiXCR, giving one entry per CDR3 protein. The table lists about 520,000 distinct CDR3 sequences, 12% of them singletons. The CDR3 has 13 residues. Germline CDR1 SGHRS, CDR2 YFSETQ. This clonotype was picked up many times. One junction end does not reproduce the germline sequence, and a read error may be involved. Specified time point: newly diagnosed GD, antithyroid drugs for less than 3 months. Making the TCR library involved RNA that had been extracted from PBMCs. This sample also belongs to another study, concerning T cells in Graves' hyperthyroidism and ophthalmopathy.

The sequence came from a woman aged 25-40 years with Graves disease. This chain links TRBV5-1 with TRBJ1-2; D is unresolved. The sequenced sample was peripheral blood mononuclear cells (PBMCs), obtained at new diagnosis, from a patient treated with antithyroid drugs. The CDR3 sequence: CASSFLGNYGYTF. The CDR3 DNA follows: TGTGCCAGCAGCTTCTTAGGGAACTATGGCTACACCTTC.